The T cell receptor beta chain under discussion was sequenced for a study of beta chain features in type 1 diabetes. V trimming: 4 bases; J trimming: 6 bases; junction bases outside the gene matches: 4. Germline CDR1 and CDR2: MNHEY and SVGAGI. The CDR3 is 13 amino acids. This clone showed up just a few times. Expressed TCRB transcripts got sequenced, as all isolated RNA was reverse transcribed. Profiled with immunoSEQ multiplex PCR; TCRdb holds only in-frame clones, not every one. The sample records 150,000 or so clones, 9.2% being singletons. This sequence originates from a man in his late teens or twenties in good health. Sequenced: central memory CD4+ T cells from blood. The rearrangement joins TRBV6-5 to TRBJ1-2, with TRBD1 matching over 8 bases. The CDR3 protein is CASSSGQGDGYTF. CDR3 DNA: TGTGCCAGCAGTTCCGGACAGGGCGATGGCTACACCTTC.